This T cell receptor beta chain was retrieved from a study of T cell responses to AZD1222 COVID-19 vaccine. General study findings and limits: Just 5 or 6 AZD1222 recipients tested seropositive at baseline.

The protocol was immunoSEQ multiplex PCR, while the TCRdb copy is restricted to in-frame clones and leaves out a portion. The sample has about 150,000 clones; about 91% are singletons. Comments on this clone: Antigen: not known.

There are 15 residues in the CDR3. V dropped 1 base and J dropped 4 bases, with 12 bases sitting between them. The germline V gene has CDR1 MGHRA and CDR2 YSYEKL. The V call is TRBV4-1, the J call TRBJ2-3; weak D call: TRBD2 (5 bases). The source material was peripheral blood, sampled on day 0 of AZD1222 vaccination. The receptor was isolated from an adult in good health. The CDR3 coding sequence is TGCGCCAGCAGCCAAGTGGGCGGGCTCGCAGATACGCAGTATTTT. This codes for CASSQVGGLADTQYF.